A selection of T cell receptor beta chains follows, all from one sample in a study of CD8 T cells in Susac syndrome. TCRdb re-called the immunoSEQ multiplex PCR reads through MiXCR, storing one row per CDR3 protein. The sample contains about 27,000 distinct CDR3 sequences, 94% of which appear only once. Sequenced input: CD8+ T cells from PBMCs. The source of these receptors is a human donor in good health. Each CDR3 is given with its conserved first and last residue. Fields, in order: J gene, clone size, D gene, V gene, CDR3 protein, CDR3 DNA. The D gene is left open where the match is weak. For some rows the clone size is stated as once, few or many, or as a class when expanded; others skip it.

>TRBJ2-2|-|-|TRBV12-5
CASGPEDSLSSGELFF
TGTGCTAGTGGTCCAGAGGACAGCCTCAGCTCCGGGGAGCTGTTTTTT
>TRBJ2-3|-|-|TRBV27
CASSFREGDTQYF
TGTGCCAGCAGTTTTCGCGAGGGAGATACGCAGTATTTT
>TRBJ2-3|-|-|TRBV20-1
CSVQGPSSTDTQYF
TGCAGCGTACAGGGACCCTCTAGCACAGATACGCAGTATTTT
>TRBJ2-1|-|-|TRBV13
CASSLASFNEQFF
TGTGCCAGCAGCTTAGCGTCTTTCAATGAGCAGTTCTTC
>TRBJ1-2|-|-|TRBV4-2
CASSQDGSLTNYGYTF
TGTGCCAGCAGCCAAGATGGGTCCCTTACTAACTATGGCTACACCTTC
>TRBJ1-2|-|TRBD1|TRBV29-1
CSVDSTGNYGYTF
TGCAGCGTTGACTCGACAGGGAACTATGGCTACACCTTC
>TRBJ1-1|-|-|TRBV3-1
CASSQERGPEAFF
TGTGCCAGCAGCCAAGAAAGAGGGCCCGAAGCTTTCTTT
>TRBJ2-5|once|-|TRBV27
CASSRIPTVYQETQYF
TGTGCCAGCAGCCGCATCCCGACAGTGTACCAAGAGACCCAGTACTTC
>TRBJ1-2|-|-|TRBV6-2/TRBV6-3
CASLNPEPNYGYTF
TGTGCCAGCCTGAACCCGGAGCCTAACTATGGCTACACCTTC
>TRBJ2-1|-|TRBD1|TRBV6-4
CASSLGDRAYNEQFF
TGTGCCAGCAGTTTGGGGGACAGGGCTTACAATGAGCAGTTCTTC
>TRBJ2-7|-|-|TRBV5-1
CASSLDRLAYEQYF
TGCGCCAGCAGCTTGGACAGGTTGGCCTACGAGCAGTACTTC
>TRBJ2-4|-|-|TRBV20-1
CSAASDSFLLAKNIQYF
TGCAGTGCCGCCTCTGACTCCTTTTTACTAGCCAAAAACATTCAGTACTTC
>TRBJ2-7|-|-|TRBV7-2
CASSLVPPRKYYEQYF
TGTGCCAGCAGCTTAGTCCCCCCCCGGAAGTACTACGAGCAGTACTTC
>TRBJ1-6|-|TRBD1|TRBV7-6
CASSKDRAPYNSPLHF
TGTGCCAGCAGCAAGGACAGGGCGCCCTATAATTCACCCCTCCACTTT
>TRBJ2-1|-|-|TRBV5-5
CASSLTSDGNNEQFF
TGTGCCAGCAGCCTCACCTCCGACGGAAACAATGAGCAGTTCTTC
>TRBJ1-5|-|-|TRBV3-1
CASSPYGAGSHQPQHF
TGTGCCAGCAGCCCATACGGGGCAGGGTCTCATCAGCCCCAGCATTTT
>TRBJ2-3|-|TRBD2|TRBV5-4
CASSSSGGPGTDTQYF
TGTGCCAGCAGCTCGAGCGGGGGGCCAGGCACAGATACGCAGTATTTT
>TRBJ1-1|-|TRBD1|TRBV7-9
CASSLKGGTNTEAFF
TGTGCCAGCAGCTTAAAAGGGGGCACGAACACTGAAGCTTTCTTT
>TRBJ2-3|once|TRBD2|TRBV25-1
CASSHAPGLAGTDTQYF
TGTGCCAGCAGCCACGCTCCGGGACTAGCGGGCACAGATACGCAGTATTTT
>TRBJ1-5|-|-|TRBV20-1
CSARGSGNSNQPQHF
TGCAGTGCCAGGGGTTCAGGCAATAGCAATCAGCCCCAGCATTTT
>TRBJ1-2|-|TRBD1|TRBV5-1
CASSLRQGEHGYTF
TGCGCCAGCAGCTTGCGACAGGGGGAACATGGCTACACCTTC
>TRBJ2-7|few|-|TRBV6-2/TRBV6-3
CASTPVGTPNRPYEQYF
TGTGCCAGCACCCCGGTGGGGACACCTAATCGACCCTACGAGCAGTACTTC
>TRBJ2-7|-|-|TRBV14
CASSRGNSYEQYF
TGTGCCAGCAGCCGCGGGAACTCCTACGAGCAGTACTTC
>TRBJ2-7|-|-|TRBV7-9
CASSLAQAALLDEQYF
TGTGCCAGCAGCTTAGCGCAGGCAGCACTTCTGGACGAGCAGTACTTC
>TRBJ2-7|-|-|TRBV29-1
CSVEVKTDGTVLSYEQYF
TGCAGCGTTGAAGTGAAAACGGACGGAACAGTTCTCTCCTACGAGCAGTACTTC
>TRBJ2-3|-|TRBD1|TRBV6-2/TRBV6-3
CASSSGTGGLDTQYF
TGTGCCAGCAGTTCCGGGACAGGGGGCCTGGATACGCAGTATTTT
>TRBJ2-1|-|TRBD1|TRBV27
CATAPLGGAYNEQFF
TGTGCCACCGCCCCTTTAGGGGGCGCCTACAATGAGCAGTTCTTC
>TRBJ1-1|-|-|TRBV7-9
CASSFLSGTEAFF
TGTGCCAGCAGCTTTCTCTCCGGCACTGAAGCTTTCTTT
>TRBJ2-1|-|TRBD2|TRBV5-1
CASSPNRVAGSNEQFF
TGCGCCAGCAGCCCGAACAGGGTAGCGGGGAGCAATGAGCAGTTCTTC
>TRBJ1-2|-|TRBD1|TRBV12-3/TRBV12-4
CASSPSGQGGGYTF
TGTGCCAGCAGTCCTTCGGGGCAGGGGGGTGGCTACACCTTC
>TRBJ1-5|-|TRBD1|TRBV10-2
CANTSGDSSNQPQHF
TGCGCCAACACCTCTGGGGACAGTAGCAATCAGCCCCAGCATTTT
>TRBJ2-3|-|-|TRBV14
CASRRVPSDTQYF
TGTGCCAGCAGGAGGGTACCAAGCGATACGCAGTATTTT
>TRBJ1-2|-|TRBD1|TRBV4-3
CASSPNTGGSYGYTF
TGCGCCAGCAGCCCAAACACAGGGGGCTCCTATGGCTACACCTTC
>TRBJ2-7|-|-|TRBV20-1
CSARDIGGLLGEQYF
TGCAGTGCTAGAGATATCGGGGGGCTCCTTGGCGAGCAGTACTTC
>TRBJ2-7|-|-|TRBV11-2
CASSSAPVEQYF
TGTGCCAGCAGCTCCGCGCCTGTCGAGCAGTACTTC
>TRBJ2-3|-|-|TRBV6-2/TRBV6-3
CASSARDTQYF
TGTGCCAGCAGCGCCAGGGATACGCAGTATTTT
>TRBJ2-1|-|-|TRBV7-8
CASSSSIGAHEQFF
TGTGCCAGCAGCTCCAGTATAGGGGCACATGAGCAGTTCTTC
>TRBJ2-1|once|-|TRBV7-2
CASSFWEGAYNEQFF
TGTGCCAGCAGCTTCTGGGAAGGGGCCTACAATGAGCAGTTCTTC
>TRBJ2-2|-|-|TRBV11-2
CASSLIAGELFF
TGTGCCAGCAGCTTAATCGCCGGGGAGCTGTTTTTT
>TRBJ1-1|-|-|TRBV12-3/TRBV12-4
CASSLGRRTEAFF
TGTGCCAGCAGTTTAGGGCGTAGGACTGAAGCTTTCTTT
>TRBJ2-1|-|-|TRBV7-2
CASSYRDNPYNEQFF
TGTGCCAGCAGTTACCGGGACAACCCCTACAATGAGCAGTTCTTC
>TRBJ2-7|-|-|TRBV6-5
CASSYSRGREQYF
TGTGCCAGCAGTTACTCACGGGGTAGGGAGCAGTACTTC
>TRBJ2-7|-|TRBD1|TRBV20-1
CSAPGQRLYEQYF
TGCAGTGCACCGGGACAGCGGCTCTACGAGCAGTACTTC
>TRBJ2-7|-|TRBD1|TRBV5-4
CASSSRDGTASYEQYF
TGTGCCAGCAGCTCGCGAGATGGGACAGCCTCCTACGAGCAGTACTTC
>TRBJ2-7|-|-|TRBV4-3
CASSQDTRTVSYEQYF
TGCGCCAGCAGCCAAGACACCAGGACAGTCTCCTACGAGCAGTACTTC
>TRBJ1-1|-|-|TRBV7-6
CASSSDVLNTEAFF
TGTGCCAGCAGTTCGGACGTCTTGAACACTGAAGCTTTCTTT
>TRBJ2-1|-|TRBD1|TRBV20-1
CSARAPGQGRGTVYNEQFF
TGCAGTGCTAGAGCCCCGGGACAGGGACGGGGGACTGTTTACAATGAGCAGTTCTTC